This is a list of T cell receptor beta chains from one sample in a study of blood T cell repertoires in COVID-19. Produced via immunoSEQ multiplex PCR; TCRdb's table is partial and in-frame only. The sample lists 250,000 to 300,000 clones, 75% to 90% seen once, with over 2% in the top ten. The sequenced sample was peripheral blood. These receptors were collected from a woman aged 45-65 years who had recovered from COVID-19. The CDR3 runs from the conserved cysteine through the conserved F or W. The order of the fields is J gene, D gene, clone size, V gene, CDR3 length, CDR3 protein, CDR3 DNA. A D gene is named only where the DNA matches it firmly. Only some rows state a clone size, as once, few, many or a class for expanded clones.

j_call: TRBJ2-7
d_call: TRBD2
clone_size: -
v_call: TRBV28
cdr3_length: 18
cdr3_aa: CASSPLAGDPEASYEQYF
cdr3_nt: TGTGCCAGCAGTCCACTAGCGGGAGACCCCGAAGCATCCTACGAGCAGTACTTC

j_call: TRBJ2-6
d_call: -
clone_size: many
v_call: TRBV5-4
cdr3_length: 16
cdr3_aa: CASSSSDTSGANVLTF
cdr3_nt: TGTGCCAGCAGCTCCTCGGACACGTCTGGGGCCAACGTCCTGACTTTC

j_call: TRBJ2-3
d_call: TRBD2
clone_size: -
v_call: TRBV28
cdr3_length: 14
cdr3_aa: CASSGTGGLDTQYF
cdr3_nt: TGTGCCAGCAGCGGCACGGGAGGTTTGGATACGCAGTATTTT

j_call: TRBJ2-1
d_call: TRBD2
clone_size: once
v_call: TRBV6-2/TRBV6-3
cdr3_length: 12
cdr3_aa: CASSLTSHEQFF
cdr3_nt: TGTGCCAGCAGCCTGACTAGCCATGAGCAGTTCTTC

j_call: TRBJ2-5
d_call: -
clone_size: once
v_call: TRBV19
cdr3_length: 14
cdr3_aa: CASGTPILGTAQYF
cdr3_nt: TGTGCCAGCGGGACTCCTATTCTCGGGACGGCCCAGTACTTC

j_call: TRBJ1-5
d_call: -
clone_size: -
v_call: TRBV7-9
cdr3_length: 13
cdr3_aa: CASSLQGHQPQHF
cdr3_nt: TGTGCCAGCAGTTTACAGGGTCATCAGCCCCAGCATTTT

j_call: TRBJ1-4
d_call: -
clone_size: -
v_call: TRBV30
cdr3_length: 10
cdr3_aa: CAWSLEKLFF
cdr3_nt: TGTGCCTGGAGTCTTGAAAAACTGTTTTTT

j_call: TRBJ1-1
d_call: -
clone_size: -
v_call: TRBV3-1/TRBV3-2
cdr3_length: 13
cdr3_aa: CASSLGWDTEAFF
cdr3_nt: TGTGCCAGCAGCCTCGGGTGGGACACTGAAGCTTTCTTT

j_call: TRBJ2-3
d_call: TRBD2
clone_size: -
v_call: TRBV11-2
cdr3_length: 19
cdr3_aa: CASSLTTSGFVGGTDTQYF
cdr3_nt: TGTGCCAGCAGCTTGACGACTAGCGGGTTTGTCGGGGGCACAGATACGCAGTATTTT

j_call: TRBJ1-2
d_call: -
clone_size: -
v_call: TRBV5-1
cdr3_length: 12
cdr3_aa: CASSPGIYGYTF
cdr3_nt: TGCGCCAGCAGCCCCGGGATTTATGGCTACACCTTC

j_call: TRBJ1-2
d_call: -
clone_size: once
v_call: TRBV18
cdr3_length: 13
cdr3_aa: CASSPRGGDGYTF
cdr3_nt: TGTGCCAGCTCACCAAGGGGAGGAGATGGCTACACCTTC

j_call: TRBJ1-5
d_call: -
clone_size: -
v_call: TRBV5-5
cdr3_length: 14
cdr3_aa: CASSLTSINQPQHF
cdr3_nt: TGTGCCAGCAGCTTAACATCCATTAATCAGCCCCAGCATTTT